The subject of this entry is one T cell receptor beta chain. Its specificity is unknown. Stated time point: newly diagnosed, previously untreated cHL patient sample. The authors used newly diagnosed, untreated classical Hodgkin lymphoma PBMCs as comparison. Measured with immunoSEQ multiplex PCR; TCRdb has only the in-frame clones, and not every one. This sample has some 27,000 clones, with roughly 92% found just once. The sample originates from a study of PD-1 blockade in classical Hodgkin lymphoma. General study findings and limits: Nothing has yet pinned down what causes the repertoire differences, possibly disease activity or prior therapy.

The germline gives CDR1 SGHVS, CDR2 FNYEAQ. Trimming stripped 0 bases from V and 11 bases from J, with 13 bases between. The CDR3 is 13 residues long. The sequence was collected from a human donor with classical Hodgkin lymphoma. V usage is TRBV7-6 and J usage is TRBJ1-1; maybe TRBD1 (6 bases). Material for sequencing was peripheral blood mononuclear cells (PBMCs). The CDR3 is CASSLANGGSAFF. The CDR3, as DNA: TGTGCCAGCAGCTTAGCGAACGGGGGCTCGGCTTTCTTT.